This passage covers 8 T cell receptor beta chains from one sample sequenced in a study of cytomegalovirus exposure and HLA in healthy donors. PCR employed 60 Vbeta and 13 Jbeta primers. Sequenced by immunoSEQ multiplex PCR; TCRdb stores in-frame clones only, minus some. This table has around 210,000 clones, approximately 84% appearing once. Sequenced sample: PBMCs. These receptors were collected from a girl aged 2-10 years in good health and CMV-seronegative.

The chain carries TRBV30 and TRBJ2-5; D remains unclear. Germline CDR1 is GTSNPN and CDR2 is SVGIG (reference sequence). V shed 0 bases and J shed 5 bases, with 7 bases lying between them. CDR3 size: 12 residues. CDR3 sequence (DNA): TGTGCCTGGAGTGTACTCGTGGAGACCCAGTACTTC. Translation: CAWSVLVETQYF. The full variable domain, rest sourced from reference TRBV30 and TRBJ2-5, is SQTIHQWPATLVQPVGSPLSLECTVEGTSNPNLYWYRQAAGRGLQLLFYSVGIGQISSEVPQNLSASRPQDRQFILSSKKLLLSDSGFYLCAWSVLVETQYFGPGTRLLVL.

CDR3 bases: TGTGCCAGCACCCGGGACAGGGGTGAAAACGAGCAGTACTTC. Protein sequence: CASTRDRGENEQYF. V is TRBV5-4 and J is TRBJ2-7; TRBD1 agrees at 10 bases. This CDR3 is built from 14 residues. Germline CDR1 reads SGHNT; CDR2 reads YYREEE (reference sequence). V lost 6 bases to trimming and J lost 5 bases; unmatched junction nucleotides: 8.

In this sample, this clone turned up a few times. The identical CDR3 is also encoded by other nucleotide sequences in the sample. The chain uses TRBV7-9 and TRBJ2-7; 8 bases are a match to TRBD2. This CDR3 has 14 amino acids. CDR1 is SEHNR, CDR2 FQNEAQ, per germline (reference sequence). The J segment lost 4 bases and the V segment lost 5 bases, leaving 7 bases of the junction unmatched. CDR3 protein: CASSASGTRYEQYF. The DNA of the CDR3 is TGTGCCAGCAGCGCATCCGGGACTAGATACGAGCAGTACTTC. Drawing the rest from reference TRBV7-9 and TRBJ2-7, the complete variable domain is DTGVSQNPRHKITKRGQNVTFRCDPISEHNRLYWYRQTLGQGPEFLTYFQNEAQLEKSRLLSDRFSAERPKGSFSTLEIQRTEQGDSAMYLCASSASGTRYEQYFGPGTRLTVT.

The rearrangement links TRBV7-2 to TRBJ2-7; 13 bases fit TRBD2. Germline values: CDR1 SGHTA, CDR2 FQGNSA. Trimming removed 2 bases from V and 5 bases from J; junction bases left unmatched: 3. The CDR3 is made up of 15 amino acids. DNA of the CDR3: TGTGCCAGCAGCTTAACTAGCGGGAGGGCCCACGAGCAGTACTTC. Translating it yields CASSLTSGRAHEQYF.

As concerns this clone: Other nucleotide sequences in the sample specify the same CDR3. This sequence joins TRBV18 and TRBJ2-1; D may be TRBD1 (5 bases). V lost 4 bases to trimming and J lost 0 bases, with 10 bases between them. The length of the CDR3 is 15 residues. Germline V gene sequence: CDR1 KGHSH, CDR2 LQKENI. CDR3 amino acids: CASSLQGGSYNEQFF. The CDR3 nucleotides are TGTGCCAGCTCACTGCAGGGTGGCTCCTACAATGAGCAGTTCTTC.

The rearrangement uses TRBV25-1 and TRBJ1-5; D may be TRBD1 (6 bases). The CDR3 spans 13 residues. In germline, CDR1 is MGHDK, CDR2 SYGVNS. The V end lost 7 bases, the J end lost 1 base, and 8 bases lay between the germline ends. In DNA, the CDR3 is TGTGCCAGCAAAGACAGGAGCAATCAGCCCCAGCATTTT. Its translation: CASKDRSNQPQHF. The full variable domain, completed using reference TRBV25-1 and TRBJ1-5, is EADIYQTPRYLVIGTGKKITLECSQTMGHDKMYWYQQDPGMELHLIHYSYGVNSTEKGDLSSESTVSRIRTEHFPLTLESARPSHTSQYLCASKDRSNQPQHFGDGTRLSIL.

V and J are TRBV30 and TRBJ1-4; TRBD1 matches at 9 bases. The germline CDR1 and CDR2 sequences are GTSNPN and SVGIG (reference sequence). The CDR3 covers 12 residues. The J segment lost 7 bases and the V segment lost 8 bases, leaving 5 bases of the junction unmatched. The CDR3 bases are TGTGCCGGGGACAGGGCTACTGAAAAACTGTTTTTT. Encoded protein: CAGDRATEKLFF.

This clone was seen a few times. The chain employs TRBV7-6 and TRBJ1-3, with unresolved D. This CDR3 is built from 16 residues. Germline loops: CDR1 SGHVS, CDR2 FNYEAQ. With 4 bases removed from V and 0 bases from J, the gap between germline ends came to 13 bases. Here the CDR3 reads CASSSPRRSSGNTIYF. CDR3 in DNA: TGTGCCAGCAGCTCCCCCCGGAGGAGCTCTGGAAACACCATATATTTT.